The 12 T cell receptor beta chains reported below all come from one sample, sequenced in a study of human T cells and chemical hapten exposure. The time point here: pre-sensitization, week 0. The treatment was: therapeutic diphenylcyclopropenone sensitization with weekly scalp DPC. TCRdb reprocessed the RACE reads via MiXCR and lists one record per CDR3 protein. The sample includes around 350,000 distinct CDR3 sequences, around 5% of them seen just once. The sample was whole blood, taken in connection with sensitization to the hapten diphenylcyclopropenone (DPC). These receptors all come from a woman younger than 35 with alopecia areata. Some clones in this sample may be carry-over from other donors' samples.

This clonotype came up many times. The chain joins TRBV10-3 to TRBJ1-2; D gene uncertain. The CDR3 is made up of 14 amino acids. The V end was cut by 4 bases, the J end by 5 bases, with 14 bases between. Per the germline V gene, CDR1 is ENHRY and CDR2 is SYGVKD. The CDR3 is CAISGADIGYGYTF. Written as DNA, the CDR3 is TGTGCCATCAGTGGAGCCGATATTGGGTATGGCTACACCTTC.

This clonotype showed up just a few times. The chain links TRBV10-3 to TRBJ2-1, with TRBD2 as a possible D gene (5 bases). Trimming left V 2 bases short and J 12 bases short, with 14 bases between. Germline lookup yields CDR1 ENHRY and CDR2 SYGVKD. The CDR3 has 13 amino acids. CDR3 sequence: CAISEGGTRGQFF. The CDR3 coding sequence is TGTGCCATCAGTGAGGGAGGCACTAGAGGGCAGTTCTTC.

This clonotype has just a few counts. This chain uses TRBV20-1 with TRBJ2-1; 9 nucleotides line up with TRBD2. The V segment lost 0 bases and the J segment 8 bases; nucleotides outside the gene matches: 11. This CDR3 is built from 16 residues. Germline V lookup: CDR1 DFQATT, CDR2 SNEGSKA (reference sequence). CDR3 loop: CSARDPRSGGSHEQFF. As DNA, the CDR3 is TGCAGTGCTAGAGATCCGCGCAGCGGGGGGTCGCATGAGCAGTTCTTC.

This clonotype was detected only a few times. The chain is built from TRBV12-3 or TRBV12-4 and TRBJ2-1; 8 bases agree with TRBD2. This CDR3 has 17 amino acids. The J segment lost 0 bases and the V segment lost 4 bases, leaving 8 bases of the junction unmatched. The chain's CDR3 is CASSSHGGGSSYNEQFF. CDR3 DNA sequence: TGTGCCAGCAGTTCCCATGGCGGGGGGAGCTCCTACAATGAGCAGTTCTTC.

This sequence joins TRBV12-3 or TRBV12-4 and TRBJ1-4, with 8 bases that match TRBD1. J lost 9 bases, V lost 5 bases, and 8 bases had no gene match. This CDR3 spans 14 amino acids. The CDR3 loop is CASSRQGSIQKLFF. The CDR3 DNA reads as TGTGCCAGCAGTCGACAGGGGAGTATTCAAAAACTGTTTTTT.

This rearrangement joins TRBV7-9 to TRBJ2-7; maybe TRBD1 (5 bases). The CDR3 is 15 amino acids. V was cut by 2 bases and J by 2 bases, with 13 bases left in between. CDR1 is SEHNR, CDR2 FQNEAQ, per germline (reference sequence). CDR3 bases: TGTGCCAGCAGCTTACCCAGCCAGGGCCCCTACGAGCAGTACTTC. It is translated as CASSLPSQGPYEQYF.

This clonotype occurred many times. The chain has TRBV28 and TRBJ2-7; D call uncertain. Per germline, CDR1 MDHEN and CDR2 SYDVKM. The CDR3 totals 16 residues. Trimming stripped 5 bases from V and 0 bases from J, with 17 bases between. The CDR3 loop reads CASSTVHRSPSYEQYF. The CDR3 nucleotides are TGTGCCAGCAGTACGGTTCACCGGTCCCCCTCCTACGAGCAGTACTTC.

Details on this clonotype: A much larger clone differs by one base, so this may be a read error. The chain carries TRBV10-3 and TRBJ2-1; tentative D call: TRBD2 (6 bases). Germline lookup yields CDR1 ENHRY and CDR2 SYGVKD. The CDR3 extends over 13 amino acids. The CDR3 DNA reads TGTACCATCCGGGGCTCTAGCGCCAATGAGCAGTTCTTC. It specifies CTIRGSSANEQFF.

This clonotype was recorded at least ten times. The chain couples TRBV7-9 to TRBJ1-5, with TRBD1 matching 8 bases. The V and J ends lost 4 bases and 7 bases, in that order; junction bases with no gene match: 6. The V gene's germline CDR1 is SEHNR and CDR2 FQNEAQ (reference sequence). This CDR3 contains 14 residues. In nucleotides, the CDR3 is TGTGCCAGCAGCTCGACGGACAGGGACCAGCCCCAGCATTTT. It yields the protein CASSSTDRDQPQHF.

This clonotype was observed many times. V and J are TRBV29-1 and TRBJ2-1; D is unresolved. This CDR3 region has 13 residues. Trimming took 4 bases from V and 0 from J, leaving 7 bases between them. Germline V CDR1 and CDR2: SQVTM, ANQGSEA. The CDR3 loop reads CSVVTDSYNEQFF. The DNA for the CDR3 is TGCAGCGTTGTAACAGACTCCTACAATGAGCAGTTCTTC.

This clonotype was picked up a small number of times. The rearrangement uses TRBV2 and TRBJ2-1; no definite D call. V lost 1 base to trimming and J lost 7 bases, with 8 bases between them. The length of the CDR3 is 13 residues. Germline V gene lookup returns CDR1 SNHLY and CDR2 FYNNEI. CDR3 in amino acids: CASSEDSWNEQFF. The CDR3 nucleotides read TGTGCCAGCAGTGAAGACAGTTGGAATGAGCAGTTCTTC.

In its sample, this clonotype was seen a few times. This chain joins TRBV9 and TRBJ2-2, with 10 bases fitting TRBD1. Germline V lookup: CDR1 SGDLS, CDR2 YYNGEE. The CDR3 runs 16 residues. V shed 4 bases and J 2 bases; nucleotides not matched to a gene: 5. The CDR3, as DNA: TGTGCCAGCAGCACGGGACAGGGGACTAACACCGGGGAGCTGTTTTTT. It codes for CASSTGQGTNTGELFF.